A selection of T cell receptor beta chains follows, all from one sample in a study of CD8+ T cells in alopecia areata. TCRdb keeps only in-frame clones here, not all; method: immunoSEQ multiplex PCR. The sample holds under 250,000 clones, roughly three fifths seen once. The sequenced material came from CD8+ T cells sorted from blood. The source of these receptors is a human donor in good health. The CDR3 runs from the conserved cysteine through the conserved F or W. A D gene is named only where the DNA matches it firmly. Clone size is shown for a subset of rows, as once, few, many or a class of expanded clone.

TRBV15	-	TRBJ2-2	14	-	TGTGCCACCAGCCCTCACGCGAACACCGGGGAGCTGTTTTTT	CATSPHANTGELFF
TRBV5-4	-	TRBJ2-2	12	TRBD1	TGTGCCTGGAGGACAGGGGACGGGGAGCTGTTTTTT	CAWRTGDGELFF
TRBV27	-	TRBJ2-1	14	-	TGTGCCAGCCGGATACAGGGCTCCTACAATGAGCAGTTCTTC	CASRIQGSYNEQFF
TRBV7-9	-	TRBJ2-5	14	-	TGTGCCAGCAGCTACTCCGGGGTACCCGAGACCCAGTACTTC	CASSYSGVPETQYF
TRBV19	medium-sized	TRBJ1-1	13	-	TGTGCCAGTAGGCTAGACTGGAACACTGAAGCTTTCTTT	CASRLDWNTEAFF
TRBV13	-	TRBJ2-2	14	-	TGTGCCAGCAGCTACGGGAAGAACACCGGGGAGCTGTTTTTT	CASSYGKNTGELFF
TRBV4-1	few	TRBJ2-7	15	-	TGCGCCAGCAGCCAAGGGTTGACACCCTCCTACGAGCAGTACTTC	CASSQGLTPSYEQYF
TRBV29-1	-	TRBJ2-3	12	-	TGCAGCGATGAAGGAGGTAGAGATACGCAGTATTTT	CSDEGGRDTQYF
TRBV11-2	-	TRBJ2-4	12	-	TGTGCCAGCAGCCCAGGAGGACAATTCCCTTACTTC	CASSPGGQFPYF
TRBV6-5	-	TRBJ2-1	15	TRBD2	TGTGCCAGCAGTCTCACTAGCGGGGCGAACAATGAGCAGTTCTTC	CASSLTSGANNEQFF
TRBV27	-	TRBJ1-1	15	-	TGTGCCAGCAGTTCATATCGGGGGGCGAACACTGAAGCTTTCTTT	CASSSYRGANTEAFF
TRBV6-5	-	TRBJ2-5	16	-	TGTGCCAGCAGTTACTCGTACGGGGGGCTCCAAGAGACCCAGTACTTC	CASSYSYGGLQETQYF
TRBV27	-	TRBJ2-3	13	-	TGTGCCAGCAGTGGGGCGGGCACAGATACGCAGTATTTT	CASSGAGTDTQYF
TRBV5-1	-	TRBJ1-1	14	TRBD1	TGCGCCAGCAGCTTGGCCGGGACAGCCACTGAAGCTTTCTTT	CASSLAGTATEAFF
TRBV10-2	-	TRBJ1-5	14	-	TGCGCCAGCAGTGAGGGATTTAGCAATCAGCCCCAGCATTTT	CASSEGFSNQPQHF
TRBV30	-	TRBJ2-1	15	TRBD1	TGTGCCTGGGCCGGCCCCCGGACAGGGAAGAATGAGCAGTTCTTC	CAWAGPRTGKNEQFF
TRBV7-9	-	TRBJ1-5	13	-	TGTGCCAGCAGCAATCGGACTGATCAGCCCCAGCATTTT	CASSNRTDQPQHF
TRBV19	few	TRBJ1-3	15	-	TGTGCCAGTACCCCAGGAGGGAACTCTGGAAACACCATATATTTT	CASTPGGNSGNTIYF
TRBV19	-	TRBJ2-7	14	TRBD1	TGTGCCAGTAGTATCGGGACAGGGTCCTACGAGCAGTACTTC	CASSIGTGSYEQYF
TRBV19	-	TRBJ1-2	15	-	TGTGCCAGTAGTATAGTGGGCTCAATGGACTATGGCTACACCTTC	CASSIVGSMDYGYTF
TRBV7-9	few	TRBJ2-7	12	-	TGTGCCAGCAGCTCCCGACAAGGCGAGCAGTACTTC	CASSSRQGEQYF
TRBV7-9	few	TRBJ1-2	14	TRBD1	TGTGCCAGCAGCGGAGGGGCGGACAGGGTTGGCTACACCTTC	CASSGGADRVGYTF
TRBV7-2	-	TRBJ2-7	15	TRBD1	TGTGCCAGCAGCCTAGGACAGGGATCCCTCTACGAGCAGTACTTC	CASSLGQGSLYEQYF
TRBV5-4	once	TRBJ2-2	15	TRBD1	TGTGCCAGCAGCCCGGACAGGGGGACAACCGGGGAGCTGTTTTTT	CASSPDRGTTGELFF
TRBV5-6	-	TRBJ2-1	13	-	TGTGCCAGCAGCCAGACCCCAACGGGTGAGCAGTTCTTC	CASSQTPTGEQFF
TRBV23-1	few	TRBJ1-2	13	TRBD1	TGCGCCAGCAGTCAGCGGGACAGGGATTGCTACACCTTC	CASSQRDRDCYTF
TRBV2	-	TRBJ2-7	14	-	TGTGCCAGCACGGATGGGACGGGACCCTACGAGCAGTACTTC	CASTDGTGPYEQYF
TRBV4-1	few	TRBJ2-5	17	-	TGCGCCAGCAGCCAAGAAGACCCAGGGCGTCCCCAAGAGACCCAGTACTTC	CASSQEDPGRPQETQYF
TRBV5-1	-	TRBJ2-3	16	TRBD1	TGCGCCAGCAGCGCACAGGGGTGGTCGAACACAGATACGCAGTATTTT	CASSAQGWSNTDTQYF
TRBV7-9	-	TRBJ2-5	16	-	TGTGCCAGCAGCCCGGGAGTTGGGACTGCCGGGGAGACCCAGTACTTC	CASSPGVGTAGETQYF
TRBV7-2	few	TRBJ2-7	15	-	TGTGCCAGCAGCAGAGTCGGGACGGGATCCTACGAGCAGTACTTC	CASSRVGTGSYEQYF
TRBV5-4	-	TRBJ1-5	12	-	TGTGCCAGCAGCTTTGGGAATCAGCCCCAGCATTTT	CASSFGNQPQHF
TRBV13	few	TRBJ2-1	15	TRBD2	TGTGCCAGCAGCACTAGCGGGGGTTCCTACAATGAGCAGTTCTTC	CASSTSGGSYNEQFF
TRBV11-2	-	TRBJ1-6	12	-	TGTGCCAGCAGCCCTGCAAGGGGACCCCTCCACTTT	CASSPARGPLHF
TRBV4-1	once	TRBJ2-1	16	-	TGCGCCAGCAGCCAAGCTGGAACGGGCCCCAGTAATGAGCAGTTCTTC	CASSQAGTGPSNEQFF
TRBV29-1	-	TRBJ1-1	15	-	TGCAGCGTGCACCGTACAGGGCTGGGAGACACTGAAGCTTTCTTT	CSVHRTGLGDTEAFF